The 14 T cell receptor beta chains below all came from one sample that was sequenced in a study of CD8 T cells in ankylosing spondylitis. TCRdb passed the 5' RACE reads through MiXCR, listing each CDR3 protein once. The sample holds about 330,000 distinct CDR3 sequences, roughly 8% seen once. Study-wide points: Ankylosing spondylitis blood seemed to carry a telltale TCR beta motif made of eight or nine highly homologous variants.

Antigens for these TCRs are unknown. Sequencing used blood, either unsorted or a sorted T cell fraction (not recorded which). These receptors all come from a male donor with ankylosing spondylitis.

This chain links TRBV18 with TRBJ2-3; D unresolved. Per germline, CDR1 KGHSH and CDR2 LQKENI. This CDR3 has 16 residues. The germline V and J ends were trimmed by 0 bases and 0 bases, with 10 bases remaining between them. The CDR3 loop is CASSPPWAVSTDTQYF. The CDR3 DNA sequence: TGTGCCAGCTCACCACCTTGGGCGGTTAGCACAGATACGCAGTATTTT.

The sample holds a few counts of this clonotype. CDR3 protein: CASSSLGRGGTQYF. CDR3 DNA: TGTGCCAGCAGCTCCTTAGGCAGGGGCGGGACCCAGTACTTC. The gene calls are TRBV7-3 and TRBJ2-5, with D tentatively TRBD1 (6 bases). Germline V gene sequence: CDR1 SGHTA, CDR2 FQGTGA. This CDR3 is built from 14 residues. V was cut by 4 bases and J by 7 bases, with 16 bases left in between. Supplemented by reference TRBV7-3 and TRBJ2-5, the full variable domain reads GAGVSQTPSNKVTEKGKYVELRCDPISGHTALYWYRQSLGQGPEFLIYFQGTGAADDSGLPNDRFFAVRPEGSVSTLKIQRTERGDSAVYLCASSSLGRGGTQYFGPGTRLLVL.

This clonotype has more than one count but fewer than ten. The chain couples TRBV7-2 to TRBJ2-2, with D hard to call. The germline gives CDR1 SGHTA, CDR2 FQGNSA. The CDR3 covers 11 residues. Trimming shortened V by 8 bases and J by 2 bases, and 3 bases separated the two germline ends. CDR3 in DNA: TGTGCCAGCGTTAACACCGGGGAGCTGTTTTTT. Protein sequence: CASVNTGELFF. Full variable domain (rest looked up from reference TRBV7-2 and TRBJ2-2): GAGVSQSPSNKVTEKGKDVELRCDPISGHTALYWYRQSLGQGLEFLIYFQGNSAPDKSGLPSDRFSAERTGGSVSTLTIQRTQQEDSAVYLCASVNTGELFFGEGSRLTVL.

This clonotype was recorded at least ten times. This chain's CDR3 is CASRGVEKLFF. CDR3 nucleotide sequence: TGTGCCAGCCGGGGCGTTGAAAAACTGTTTTTT. The chain carries TRBV6-5 and TRBJ1-4; perhaps TRBD1 as D (5 bases). This CDR3 region has 11 residues. Germline V lookup: CDR1 MNHEY, CDR2 SVGAGI. V dropped 8 bases and J dropped 7 bases, with 8 bases sitting between them.

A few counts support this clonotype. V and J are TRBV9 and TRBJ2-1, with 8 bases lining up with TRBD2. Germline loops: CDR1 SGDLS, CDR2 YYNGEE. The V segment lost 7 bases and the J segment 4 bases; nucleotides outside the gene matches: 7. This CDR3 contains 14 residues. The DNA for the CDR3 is TGTGCCAGCGCCGAGGCGGGGGGATACAATGAGCAGTTCTTC. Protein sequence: CASAEAGGYNEQFF.

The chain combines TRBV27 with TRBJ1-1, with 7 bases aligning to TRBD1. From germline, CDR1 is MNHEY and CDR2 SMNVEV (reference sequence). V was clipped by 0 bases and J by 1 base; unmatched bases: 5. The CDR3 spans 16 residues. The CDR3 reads CASSLSRRQGNTEAFF. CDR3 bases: TGTGCCAGCAGTTTATCCCGCCGACAGGGGAACACTGAAGCTTTCTTT.

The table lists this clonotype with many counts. CDR3 nucleotide sequence: TGTGCCAGCAGCCGGGGGGATCAGCCCCAGCATTTT. It yields the protein CASSRGDQPQHF. The gene calls are TRBV7-9 and TRBJ1-5; a weak D match, TRBD1 (5 bases). This CDR3 comprises 12 residues. Germline V lookup: CDR1 SEHNR, CDR2 FQNEAQ (reference sequence). Between the trimmed V and J ends, which lost 5 bases and 5 bases, there was a span of 7 bases.

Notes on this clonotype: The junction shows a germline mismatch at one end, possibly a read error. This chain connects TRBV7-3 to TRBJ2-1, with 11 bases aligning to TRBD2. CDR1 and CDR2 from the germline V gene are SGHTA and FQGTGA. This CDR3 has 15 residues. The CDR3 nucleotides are TGTGCCAGCAGTTTAACTAGCGGGAGCCACAATGAGCAGTTCTTC. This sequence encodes CASSLTSGSHNEQFF.

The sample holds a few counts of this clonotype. The CDR3 protein is CASSPLGLAEGEQFF. CDR3 bases: TGTGCCAGCTCACCACTCGGACTAGCGGAAGGTGAGCAGTTCTTC. The chain carries TRBV18 and TRBJ2-1; 10 positions match TRBD2. J lost 9 bases, V lost 1 base, and 6 bases had no gene match. Germline V gene sequence: CDR1 KGHSH, CDR2 LQKENI. This CDR3 is 15 amino acids long.

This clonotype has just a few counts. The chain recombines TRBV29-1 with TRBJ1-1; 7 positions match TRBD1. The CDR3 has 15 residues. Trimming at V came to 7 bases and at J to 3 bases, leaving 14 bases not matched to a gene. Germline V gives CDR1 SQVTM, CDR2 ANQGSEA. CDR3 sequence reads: CSAMGTGEDYTEAFF. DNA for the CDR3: TGCAGCGCAATGGGCACAGGGGAGGACTACACTGAAGCTTTCTTT. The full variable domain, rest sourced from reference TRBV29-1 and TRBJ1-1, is SAVISQKPSRDICQRGTSLTIQCQVDSQVTMMFWYRQQPGQSLTLIATANQGSEATYESGFVIDKFPISRPNLTFSTLTVSNMSPEDSSIYLCSAMGTGEDYTEAFFGQGTRLTVV.

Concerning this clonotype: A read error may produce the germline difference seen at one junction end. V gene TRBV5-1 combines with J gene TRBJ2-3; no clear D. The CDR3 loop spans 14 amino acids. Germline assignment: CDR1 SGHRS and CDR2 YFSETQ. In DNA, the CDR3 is TGCGCCAGCAGCTTAGGACCAAGAACAGATAAGCAGTATTTT. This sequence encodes CASSLGPRTDKQYF.

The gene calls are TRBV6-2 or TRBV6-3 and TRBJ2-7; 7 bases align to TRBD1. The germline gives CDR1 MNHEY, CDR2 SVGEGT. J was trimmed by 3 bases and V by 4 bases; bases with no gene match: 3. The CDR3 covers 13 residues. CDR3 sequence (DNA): TGTGCCAGCAGTTTTACAGGGGTCTACGAGCAGTACTTC. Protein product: CASSFTGVYEQYF.

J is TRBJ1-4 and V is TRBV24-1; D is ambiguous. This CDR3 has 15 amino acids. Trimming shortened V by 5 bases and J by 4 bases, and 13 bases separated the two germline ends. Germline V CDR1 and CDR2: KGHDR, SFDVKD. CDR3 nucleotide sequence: TGTGCCACCAGTGTACCTAGGACGGGTAATGAAAAACTGTTTTTT. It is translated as CATSVPRTGNEKLFF.

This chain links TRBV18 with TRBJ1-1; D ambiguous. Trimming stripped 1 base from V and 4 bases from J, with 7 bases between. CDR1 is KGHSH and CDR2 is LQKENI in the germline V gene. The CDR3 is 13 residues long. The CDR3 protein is CASSPLYPTEAFF. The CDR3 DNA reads TGTGCCAGCTCACCACTATATCCCACTGAAGCTTTCTTT.